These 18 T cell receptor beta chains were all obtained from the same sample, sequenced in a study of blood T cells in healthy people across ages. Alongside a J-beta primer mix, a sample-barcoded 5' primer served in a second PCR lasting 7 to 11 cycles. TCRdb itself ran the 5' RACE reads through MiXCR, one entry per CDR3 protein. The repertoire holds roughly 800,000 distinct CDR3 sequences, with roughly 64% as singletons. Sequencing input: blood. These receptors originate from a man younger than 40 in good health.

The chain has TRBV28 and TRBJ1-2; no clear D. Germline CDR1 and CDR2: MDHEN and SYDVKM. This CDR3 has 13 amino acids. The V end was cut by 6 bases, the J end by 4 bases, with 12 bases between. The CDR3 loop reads CASSLGGVYGYTF. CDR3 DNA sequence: TGTGCCAGCAGCTTAGGCGGTGTCTATGGCTACACCTTC.

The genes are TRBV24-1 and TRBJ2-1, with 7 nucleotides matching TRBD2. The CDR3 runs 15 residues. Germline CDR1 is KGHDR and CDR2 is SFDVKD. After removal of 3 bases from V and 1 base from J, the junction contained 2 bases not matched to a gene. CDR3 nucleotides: TGTGCCACCAGTGATAGGCGGGGGTCCTACAATGAGCAGTTCTTC. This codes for CATSDRRGSYNEQFF.

CDR3 coding DNA: TGTGCCACCAGCCAAGACACCTACGAGCAGTACTTC. Residues: CATSQDTYEQYF. This sequence joins TRBV15 and TRBJ2-7; D is ambiguous. The CDR3 is made up of 12 amino acids. With 5 bases removed from V and 2 bases from J, the gap between germline ends came to 7 bases. Germline V gene lookup returns CDR1 LNHNV and CDR2 YYDKDF (reference sequence).

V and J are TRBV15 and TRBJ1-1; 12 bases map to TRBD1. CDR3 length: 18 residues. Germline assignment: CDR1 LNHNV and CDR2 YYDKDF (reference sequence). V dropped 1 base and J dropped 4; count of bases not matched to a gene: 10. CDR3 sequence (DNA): TGTGCCACCAGCAGAGTCACCGGGACAGGGGGCTTGGGCACTGAAGCTTTCTTT. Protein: CATSRVTGTGGLGTEAFF. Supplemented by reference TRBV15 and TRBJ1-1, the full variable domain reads DAMVIQNPRYQVTQFGKPVTLSCSQTLNHNVMYWYQQKSSQAPKLLFHYYDKDFNNEADTPDNFQSRRPNTSFCFLDIRSPGLGDTAMYLCATSRVTGTGGLGTEAFFGQGTRLTVV.

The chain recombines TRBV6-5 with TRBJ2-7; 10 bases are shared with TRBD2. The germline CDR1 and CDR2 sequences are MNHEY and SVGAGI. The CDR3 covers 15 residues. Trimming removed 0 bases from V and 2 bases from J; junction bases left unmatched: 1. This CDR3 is CASSYSGLAAYEQYF. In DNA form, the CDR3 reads TGTGCCAGCAGTTACTCCGGACTAGCGGCCTACGAGCAGTACTTC.

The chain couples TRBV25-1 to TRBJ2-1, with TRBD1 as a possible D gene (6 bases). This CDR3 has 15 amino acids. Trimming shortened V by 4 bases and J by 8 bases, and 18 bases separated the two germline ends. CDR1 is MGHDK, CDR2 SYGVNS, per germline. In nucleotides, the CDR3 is TGTGCCAGCAGTGGGTATCGACAGGAGTACGATGAGCAGTTCTTC. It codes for CASSGYRQEYDEQFF.

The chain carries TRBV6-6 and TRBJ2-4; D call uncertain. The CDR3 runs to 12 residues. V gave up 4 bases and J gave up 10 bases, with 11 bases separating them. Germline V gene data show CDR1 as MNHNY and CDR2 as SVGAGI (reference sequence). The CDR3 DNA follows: TGTGCCAGCAGTTTGGGGTCCGGAATTCAGTACTTC. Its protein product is CASSLGSGIQYF.

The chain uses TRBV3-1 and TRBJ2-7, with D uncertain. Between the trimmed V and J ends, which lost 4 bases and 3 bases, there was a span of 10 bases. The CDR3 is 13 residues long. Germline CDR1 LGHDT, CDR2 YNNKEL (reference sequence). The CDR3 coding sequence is TGTGCCAGCAGCCGGACGATGGGCTACGAGCAGTACTTC. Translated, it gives CASSRTMGYEQYF.

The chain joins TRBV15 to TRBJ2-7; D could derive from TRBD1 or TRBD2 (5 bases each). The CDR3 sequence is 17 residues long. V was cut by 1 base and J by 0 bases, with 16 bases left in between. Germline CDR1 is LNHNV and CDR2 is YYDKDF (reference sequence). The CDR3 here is CATSRALGDAGSYEQYF. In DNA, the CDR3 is TGTGCCACCAGCAGAGCCTTGGGGGACGCAGGCTCCTACGAGCAGTACTTC.

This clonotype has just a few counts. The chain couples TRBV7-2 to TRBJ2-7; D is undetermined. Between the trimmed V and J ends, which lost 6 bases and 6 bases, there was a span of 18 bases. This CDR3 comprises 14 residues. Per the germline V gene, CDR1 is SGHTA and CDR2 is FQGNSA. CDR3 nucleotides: TGTGCCAGCAGGCCGGTGGCTCTTGGTGGCGAGCAGTACTTC. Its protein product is CASRPVALGGEQYF.

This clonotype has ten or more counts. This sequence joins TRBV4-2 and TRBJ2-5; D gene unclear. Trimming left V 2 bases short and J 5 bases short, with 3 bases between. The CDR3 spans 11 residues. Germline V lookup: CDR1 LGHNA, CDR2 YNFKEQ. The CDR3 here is CASSQYETQYF. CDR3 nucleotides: TGTGCCAGCAGCCAATACGAGACCCAGTACTTC.

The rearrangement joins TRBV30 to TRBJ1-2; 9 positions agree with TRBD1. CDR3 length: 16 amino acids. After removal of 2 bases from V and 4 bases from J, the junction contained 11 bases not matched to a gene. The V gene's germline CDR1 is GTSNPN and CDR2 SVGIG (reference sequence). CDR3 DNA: TGTGCCTGGAGTTCACATGACAGGGGGGACTTCTATGGCTACACCTTC. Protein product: CAWSSHDRGDFYGYTF.

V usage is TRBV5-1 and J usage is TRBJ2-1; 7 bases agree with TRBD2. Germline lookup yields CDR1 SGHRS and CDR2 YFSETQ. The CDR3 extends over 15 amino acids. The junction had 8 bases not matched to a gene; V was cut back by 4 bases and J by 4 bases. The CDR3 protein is CASSALAELYNEQFF. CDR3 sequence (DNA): TGCGCCAGCAGCGCCCTAGCGGAGCTATACAATGAGCAGTTCTTC.

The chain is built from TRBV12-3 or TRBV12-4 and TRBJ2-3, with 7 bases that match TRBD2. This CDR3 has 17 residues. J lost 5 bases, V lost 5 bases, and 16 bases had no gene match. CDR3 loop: CASSPRGASGVGDTQYF. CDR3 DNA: TGTGCCAGCAGTCCCCGAGGGGCGAGCGGGGTGGGAGATACGCAGTATTTT.

The CDR3 spells CASSFRWQETQYF. CDR3 in DNA: TGTGCCAGCAGCTTTAGATGGCAAGAGACCCAGTACTTC. This rearrangement joins TRBV7-6 to TRBJ2-5; D remains unclear. This CDR3 has 13 amino acids. Between the trimmed V and J ends, which lost 3 bases and 2 bases, there was a span of 7 bases. Germline assignment: CDR1 SGHVS and CDR2 FNYEAQ.

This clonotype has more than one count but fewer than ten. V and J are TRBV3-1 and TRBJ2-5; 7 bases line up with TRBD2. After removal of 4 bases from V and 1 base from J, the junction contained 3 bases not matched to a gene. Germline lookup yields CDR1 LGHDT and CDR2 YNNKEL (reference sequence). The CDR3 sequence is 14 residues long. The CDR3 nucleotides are TGTGCCAGCAGCCGTACTAGCGTCCAAGAGACCCAGTACTTC. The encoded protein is CASSRTSVQETQYF.

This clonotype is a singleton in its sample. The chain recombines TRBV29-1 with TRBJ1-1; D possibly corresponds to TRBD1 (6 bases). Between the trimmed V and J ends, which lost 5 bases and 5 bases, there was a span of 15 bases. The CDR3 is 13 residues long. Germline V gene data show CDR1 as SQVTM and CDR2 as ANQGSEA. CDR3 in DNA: TGCAGCGTTTCCCCGACAGGTAGGACTGAAGCTTTCTTT. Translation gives CSVSPTGRTEAFF.

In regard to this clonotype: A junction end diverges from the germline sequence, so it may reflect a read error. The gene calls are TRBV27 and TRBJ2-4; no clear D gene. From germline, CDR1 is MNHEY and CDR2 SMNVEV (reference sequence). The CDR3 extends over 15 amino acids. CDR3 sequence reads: CANSLKGMTKNIQYF. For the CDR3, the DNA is TGTGCCAACAGTTTGAAGGGAATGACCAAAAACATTCAGTACTTC.